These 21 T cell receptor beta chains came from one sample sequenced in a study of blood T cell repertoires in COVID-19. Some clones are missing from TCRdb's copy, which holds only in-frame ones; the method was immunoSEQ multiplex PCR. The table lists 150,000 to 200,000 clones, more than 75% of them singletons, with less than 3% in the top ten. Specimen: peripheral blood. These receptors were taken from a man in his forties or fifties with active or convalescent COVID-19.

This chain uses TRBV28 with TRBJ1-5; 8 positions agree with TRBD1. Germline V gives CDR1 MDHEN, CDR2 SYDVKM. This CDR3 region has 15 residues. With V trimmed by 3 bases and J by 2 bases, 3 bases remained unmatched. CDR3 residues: CASSFPGQGNQPQHF. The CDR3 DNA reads TGTGCCAGCAGTTTTCCGGGACAGGGCAATCAGCCCCAGCATTTT.

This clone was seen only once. CDR3 coding DNA: TGTGCCAGTAGTATCGGGACAGGAAACATTCAGTACTTC. Amino acids: CASSIGTGNIQYF. The V gene is TRBV19, the J gene TRBJ2-4; 8 bases match TRBD1. The germline CDR1 and CDR2 sequences are LNHDA and SQIVND (reference sequence). The CDR3 length is 13 residues. V lost 3 bases to trimming and J lost 6 bases; unmatched junction nucleotides: 1.

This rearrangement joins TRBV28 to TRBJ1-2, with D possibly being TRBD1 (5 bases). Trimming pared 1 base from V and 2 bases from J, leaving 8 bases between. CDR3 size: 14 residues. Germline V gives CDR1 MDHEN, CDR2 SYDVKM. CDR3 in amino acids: CASSLYQGNYGYTF. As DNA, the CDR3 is TGTGCCAGCAGTTTATATCAGGGCAACTATGGCTACACCTTC.

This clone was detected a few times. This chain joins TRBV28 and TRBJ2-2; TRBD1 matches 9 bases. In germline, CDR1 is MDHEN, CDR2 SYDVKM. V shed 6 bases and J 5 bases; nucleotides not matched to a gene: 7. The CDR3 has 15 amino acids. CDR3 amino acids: CASSSGQGRTGELFF. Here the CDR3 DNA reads TGTGCCAGCAGCTCGGGACAGGGCAGGACCGGGGAGCTGTTTTTT.

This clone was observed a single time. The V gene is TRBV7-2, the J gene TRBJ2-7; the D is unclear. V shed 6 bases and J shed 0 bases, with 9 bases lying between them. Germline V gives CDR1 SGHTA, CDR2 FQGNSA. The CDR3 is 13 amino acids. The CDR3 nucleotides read TGTGCCAGCAGTCGCGGCACCTCCTACGAGCAGTACTTC. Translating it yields CASSRGTSYEQYF.

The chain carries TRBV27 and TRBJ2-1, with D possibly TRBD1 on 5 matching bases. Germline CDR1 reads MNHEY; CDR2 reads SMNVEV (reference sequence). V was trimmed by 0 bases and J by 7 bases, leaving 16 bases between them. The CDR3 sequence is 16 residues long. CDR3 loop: CASSLSRQGNRNEQFF. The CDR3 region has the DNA TGTGCCAGCAGTTTATCGAGGCAGGGTAACCGAAATGAGCAGTTCTTC.

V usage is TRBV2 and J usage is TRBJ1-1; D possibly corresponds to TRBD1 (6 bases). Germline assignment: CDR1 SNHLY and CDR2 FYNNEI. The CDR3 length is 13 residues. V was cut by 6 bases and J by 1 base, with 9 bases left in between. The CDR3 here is CASRATGNTEAFF. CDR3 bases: TGTGCCAGCAGGGCGACAGGGAACACTGAAGCTTTCTTT.

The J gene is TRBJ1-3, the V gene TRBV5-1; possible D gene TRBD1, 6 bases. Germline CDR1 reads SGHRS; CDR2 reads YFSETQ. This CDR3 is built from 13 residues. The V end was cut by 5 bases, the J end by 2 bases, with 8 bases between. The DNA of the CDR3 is TGCGCCAGCAGTGAGGGGGCTGGAAACACCATATATTTT. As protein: CASSEGAGNTIYF.

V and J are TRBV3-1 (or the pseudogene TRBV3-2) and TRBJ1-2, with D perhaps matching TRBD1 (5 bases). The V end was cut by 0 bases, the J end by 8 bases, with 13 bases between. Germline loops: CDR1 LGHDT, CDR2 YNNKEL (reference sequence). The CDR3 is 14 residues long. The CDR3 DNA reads TGTGCCAGCAGCCAAGACGCGGGGGGAATCGGCTACACCTTC. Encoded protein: CASSQDAGGIGYTF.

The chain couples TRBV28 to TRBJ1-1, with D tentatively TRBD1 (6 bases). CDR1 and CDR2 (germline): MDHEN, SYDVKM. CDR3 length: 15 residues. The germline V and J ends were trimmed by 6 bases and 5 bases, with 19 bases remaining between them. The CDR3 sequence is CASSNRGGAGTEAFF. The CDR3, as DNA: TGTGCCAGCAGCAATCGGGGGGGCGCAGGGACTGAAGCTTTCTTT. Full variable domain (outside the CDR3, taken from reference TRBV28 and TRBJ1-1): DVKVTQSSRYLVKRTGEKVFLECVQDMDHENMFWYRQDPGLGLRLIYFSYDVKMKEKGDIPEGYSVSREKKERFSLILESASTNQTSMYLCASSNRGGAGTEAFFGQGTRLTVV.

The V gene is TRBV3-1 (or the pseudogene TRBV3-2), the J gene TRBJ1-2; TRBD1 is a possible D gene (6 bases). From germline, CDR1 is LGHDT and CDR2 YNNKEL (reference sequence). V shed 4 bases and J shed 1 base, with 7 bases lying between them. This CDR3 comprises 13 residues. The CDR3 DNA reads TGTGCCAGCAGCCCGGACAGTAACTATGGCTACACCTTC. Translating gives CASSPDSNYGYTF.

CDR3 DNA sequence: TGTGCCAGTACCCCGGGACTCCTCACAGATACGCAGTATTTT. This gives the protein CASTPGLLTDTQYF. The chain recombines TRBV19 with TRBJ2-3, with D maybe TRBD2 (6 bases). Trimming took off 7 bases at V and 2 bases at J, with 13 bases between the two ends. The V gene's germline CDR1 is LNHDA and CDR2 SQIVND (reference sequence). The CDR3 runs 14 residues. Filled out from reference TRBV19 and TRBJ2-3, the complete variable domain reads DGGITQSPKYLFRKEGQNVTLSCEQNLNHDAMYWYRQDPGQGLRLIYYSQIVNDFQKGDIAEGYSVSREKKESFPLTVTSAQKNPTAFYLCASTPGLLTDTQYFGPGTRLTVL.

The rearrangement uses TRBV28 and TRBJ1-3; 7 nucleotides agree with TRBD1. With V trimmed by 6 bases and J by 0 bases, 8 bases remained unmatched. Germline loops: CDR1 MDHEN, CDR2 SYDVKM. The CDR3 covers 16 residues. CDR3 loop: CASRMTGPNSGNTIYF. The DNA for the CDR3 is TGTGCCAGCAGAATGACAGGGCCCAACTCTGGAAACACCATATATTTT.

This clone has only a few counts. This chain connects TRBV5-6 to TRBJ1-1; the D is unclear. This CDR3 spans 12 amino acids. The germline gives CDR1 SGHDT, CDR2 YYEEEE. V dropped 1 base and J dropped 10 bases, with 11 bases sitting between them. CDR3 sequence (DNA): TGTGCCAGCAGCTTGCGGGATCGTGGAGCTTTCTTT. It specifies CASSLRDRGAFF. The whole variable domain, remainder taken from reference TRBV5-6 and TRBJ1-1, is DAGVTQSPTHLIKTRGQQVTLRCSPKSGHDTVSWYQQALGQGPQFIFQYYEEEERQRGNFPDRFSGHQFPNYSSELNVNALLLGDSALYLCASSLRDRGAFFGQGTRLTVV.

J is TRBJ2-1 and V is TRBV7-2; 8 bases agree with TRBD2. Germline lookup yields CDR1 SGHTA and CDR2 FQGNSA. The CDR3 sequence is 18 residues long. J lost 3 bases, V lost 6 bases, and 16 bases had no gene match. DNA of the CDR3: TGTGCCAGCAGATCCCCTCTGGTTAGCGGGGCCGGCTACAATGAGCAGTTCTTC. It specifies CASRSPLVSGAGYNEQFF.

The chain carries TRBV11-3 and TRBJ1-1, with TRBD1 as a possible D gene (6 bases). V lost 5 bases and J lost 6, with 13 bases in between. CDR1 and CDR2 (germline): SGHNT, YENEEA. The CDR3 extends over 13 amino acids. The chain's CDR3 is CASSQGKGAEAFF. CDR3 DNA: TGTGCCAGCAGCCAAGGGAAGGGGGCTGAAGCTTTCTTT.

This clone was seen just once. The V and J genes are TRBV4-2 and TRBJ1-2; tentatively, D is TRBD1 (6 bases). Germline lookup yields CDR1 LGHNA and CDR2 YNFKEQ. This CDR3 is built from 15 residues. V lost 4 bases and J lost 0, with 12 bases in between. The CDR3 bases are TGTGCCAGCAGCCGTGACAGGACCTCTAACTATGGCTACACCTTC. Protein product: CASSRDRTSNYGYTF.

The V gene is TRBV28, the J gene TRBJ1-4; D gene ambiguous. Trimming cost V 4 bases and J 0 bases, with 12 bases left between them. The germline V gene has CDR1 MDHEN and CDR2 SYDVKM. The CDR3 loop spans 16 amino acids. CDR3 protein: CASSYRVFATNEKLFF. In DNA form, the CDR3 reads TGTGCCAGCAGTTATCGGGTATTCGCAACTAATGAAAAACTGTTTTTT.

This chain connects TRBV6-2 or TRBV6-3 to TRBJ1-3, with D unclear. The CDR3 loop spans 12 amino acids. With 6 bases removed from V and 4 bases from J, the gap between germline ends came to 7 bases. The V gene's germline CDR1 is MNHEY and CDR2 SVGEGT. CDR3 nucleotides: TGTGCCAGCAGCCTCACAGGAAACACCATATATTTT. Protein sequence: CASSLTGNTIYF.

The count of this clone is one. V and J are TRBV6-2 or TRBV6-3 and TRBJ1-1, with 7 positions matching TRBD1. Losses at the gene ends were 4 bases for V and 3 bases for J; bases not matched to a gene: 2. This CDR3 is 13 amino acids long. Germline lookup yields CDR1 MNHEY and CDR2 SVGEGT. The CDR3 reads CASSLGQYTEAFF. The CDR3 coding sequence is TGTGCCAGCAGTTTGGGACAGTACACTGAAGCTTTCTTT.

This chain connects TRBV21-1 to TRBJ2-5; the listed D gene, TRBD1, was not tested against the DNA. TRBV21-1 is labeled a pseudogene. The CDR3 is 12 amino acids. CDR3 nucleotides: TGTGCCAGCGGACAGGTCCAAGAGACCCAGTACTTC. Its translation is CASGQVQETQYF.